The 16 T cell receptor beta chains listed next were all sequenced from one sample in a study of blood T cell repertoires in COVID-19. Assay: immunoSEQ multiplex PCR; the TCRdb copy retains only in-frame clones and omits some. The sample shows hundreds of thousands of clones, 88% of them seen only once. Material: peripheral blood. All receptors come from a woman in her fifties or sixties with COVID-19, enrolled during active disease.

The chain combines TRBV9 with TRBJ2-7; 10 positions match TRBD2. The CDR3 has 15 amino acids. Germline V CDR1 and CDR2: SGDLS, YYNGEE. J lost 2 bases, V lost 4 bases, and 6 bases had no gene match. The CDR3: CASSPLAGETYEQYF. The CDR3 DNA reads TGTGCCAGCAGCCCTCTAGCGGGGGAAACCTACGAGCAGTACTTC. The full variable domain, its missing parts supplied by reference TRBV9 and TRBJ2-7, is DSGVTQTPKHLITATGQRVTLRCSPRSGDLSVYWYQQSLDQGLQFLIQYYNGEERAKGNILERFSAQQFPDLHSELNLSSLELGDSALYFCASSPLAGETYEQYFGPGTRLTVT.

V is TRBV5-8 and J is TRBJ2-7; 8 bases fit TRBD1. Germline lookup yields CDR1 SGHTS and CDR2 YDEGEE. This CDR3 region has 16 residues. Trimming cost V 5 bases and J 5 bases; bases outside gene matches: 15. CDR3 region: CASRGVTQGATNEQYF. For the CDR3, the DNA is TGTGCCAGCAGGGGCGTCACTCAGGGGGCCACGAACGAGCAGTACTTC.

J is TRBJ2-5 and V is TRBV11-2; weak D call: TRBD1 (5 bases). The length of the CDR3 is 13 residues. The V gene lost 5 bases and the J gene lost 5 bases, with 12 bases spanning the gap. Germline V CDR1 and CDR2: SGHAT, FQNNGV. CDR3 sequence (DNA): TGTGCCAGCAGCCTCAGGGTGGTGGAGACCCAGTACTTC. Its protein is CASSLRVVETQYF.

This chain uses TRBV5-6 with TRBJ1-2; 7 bases map to TRBD1. Germline V gene sequence: CDR1 SGHDT, CDR2 YYEEEE. Germline trimming cut 2 bases from V and 8 bases from J; bases unmatched to any gene: 6. CDR3 length: 13 residues. CDR3 in DNA: TGTGCCAGCAGCTTCGGAGGGGGCCGGGGCTACACCTTC. It encodes CASSFGGGRGYTF.

V usage is TRBV6-1 and J usage is TRBJ1-1; D not resolved. Germline V gives CDR1 MNHNS, CDR2 SASEGT. V was shortened by 2 bases and J by 3 bases, with 22 bases between the two germline ends. This CDR3 comprises 18 residues. Written as DNA, the CDR3 is TGTGCCAGCAGTGAAACCCACTTTGTTAGGGTGAGGGACACTGAAGCTTTCTTT. This gives the protein CASSETHFVRVRDTEAFF.

The chain uses TRBV4-2 and TRBJ2-5; 8 nucleotides match TRBD2. V shed 3 bases, J shed 5 bases, and the junction held 17 bases outside the gene matches. Germline CDR1 and CDR2: LGHNA and YNFKEQ. There are 18 residues in the CDR3. The CDR3 DNA reads TGTGCCAGCAGCCACCCTAGGGCAGCGACGGGGGGGCGGGAGACCCAGTACTTC. Protein sequence: CASSHPRAATGGRETQYF.

This chain links TRBV11-2 with TRBJ2-7, with TRBD1 matching 8 bases. V dropped 5 bases and J dropped 4; count of bases not matched to a gene: 13. The germline CDR1 and CDR2 sequences are SGHAT and FQNNGV. The CDR3 runs 16 residues. The chain's CDR3 is CASSGHKGTGRYEQYF. The CDR3 coding sequence is TGTGCCAGCAGCGGTCACAAAGGGACAGGCCGATACGAGCAGTACTTC.

The genes are TRBV5-1 and TRBJ2-3; 8 nucleotides align to TRBD1. Losses at the gene ends were 4 bases for V and 2 bases for J; bases not matched to a gene: 9. Per germline, CDR1 SGHRS and CDR2 YFSETQ. The CDR3 covers 16 residues. CDR3 in amino acids: CASSTDRGPNTDTQYF. The CDR3 coding sequence is TGCGCCAGCAGCACCGACAGGGGCCCGAACACAGATACGCAGTATTTT.

This clone was recorded once. CDR3 loop: CASGPEGGRGEQFF. In nucleotides, the CDR3 is TGCGCCAGCGGCCCGGAGGGGGGGCGGGGTGAGCAGTTCTTC. The chain recombines TRBV5-1 with TRBJ2-1, with TRBD2 as a possible D gene (7 bases). The CDR3 has 14 residues. Germline V gives CDR1 SGHRS, CDR2 YFSETQ. Trimming removed 7 bases at V and 9 bases at J, with 20 bases between.

This clone was observed a handful of times. The chain recombines TRBV4-1 with TRBJ1-5; the match to TRBD1 covers 9 bases. CDR3 length: 16 amino acids. From germline, CDR1 is MGHRA and CDR2 YSYEKL. Trimming at V came to 0 bases and at J to 7 bases, leaving 7 bases not matched to a gene. The CDR3 nucleotides read TGCGCCAGCAGCCAAGAACCGGGACAGGGATACCAGCCCCAGCATTTT. This gives the protein CASSQEPGQGYQPQHF.

The sample holds many counts of this clone. V usage is TRBV7-6 and J usage is TRBJ2-7, with D possibly TRBD1 on 6 matching bases. V lost 1 base, J lost 7 bases, and 14 bases lay in between. The CDR3 is 14 residues long. Germline-derived CDR1 and CDR2 are SGHVS and FNYEAQ. The CDR3 nucleotides read TGTGCCAGCAGCTTAGGCCCAGGGGCAGGGGAGCAGTACTTC. This translates into CASSLGPGAGEQYF.

V gene TRBV6-5 combines with J gene TRBJ1-1; TRBD1 might be the D (6 bases). V dropped 0 bases and J dropped 4 bases, with 9 bases sitting between them. The CDR3 is made up of 14 amino acids. Germline assignment: CDR1 MNHEY and CDR2 SVGAGI. CDR3 loop: CASSYSYRATEAFF. CDR3 bases: TGTGCCAGCAGTTACTCGTACAGGGCCACTGAAGCTTTCTTT.

The J gene is TRBJ1-5, the V gene TRBV30, with 11 nucleotides matching TRBD1. Germline values: CDR1 GTSNPN, CDR2 SVGIG (reference sequence). This CDR3 is built from 13 residues. V was clipped by 5 bases and J by 7 bases; unmatched bases: 4. As DNA, the CDR3 is TGTGCCTGGGGGGGACAGGGGGGACAGCCCCAGCATTTT. This sequence encodes CAWGGQGGQPQHF.

The chain joins TRBV4-1 to TRBJ2-3; TRBD1 matches at 7 bases. J was trimmed by 3 bases and V by 6 bases; bases with no gene match: 12. The CDR3 has 16 residues. Germline CDR1 and CDR2: MGHRA and YSYEKL. The CDR3 DNA sequence: TGCGCCAGCAGTGGCTCCAGACAGGGTTCAACAGATACGCAGTATTTT. Its protein is CASSGSRQGSTDTQYF.

V and J are TRBV4-2 and TRBJ2-1; 7 bases map to TRBD2. The germline V gene has CDR1 LGHNA and CDR2 YNFKEQ. The trim removed 3 bases at V and 0 bases at J, leaving 11 bases unmatched. The length of the CDR3 is 18 residues. CDR3 residues: CASSQPERGLNSYNEQFF. In DNA, the CDR3 is TGTGCCAGCAGCCAGCCGGAGCGGGGCCTAAACTCCTACAATGAGCAGTTCTTC.

The CDR3 spells CASSEGRGMNTEAFF. In DNA, the CDR3 is TGTGCCAGCAGTGAGGGTAGGGGTATGAACACTGAAGCTTTCTTT. The chain joins TRBV6-1 to TRBJ1-1; D perhaps matches TRBD1 (5 bases). V was cut by 3 bases and J by 0 bases, with 11 bases left in between. The CDR3 extends over 15 amino acids. Germline V gene sequence: CDR1 MNHNS, CDR2 SASEGT.